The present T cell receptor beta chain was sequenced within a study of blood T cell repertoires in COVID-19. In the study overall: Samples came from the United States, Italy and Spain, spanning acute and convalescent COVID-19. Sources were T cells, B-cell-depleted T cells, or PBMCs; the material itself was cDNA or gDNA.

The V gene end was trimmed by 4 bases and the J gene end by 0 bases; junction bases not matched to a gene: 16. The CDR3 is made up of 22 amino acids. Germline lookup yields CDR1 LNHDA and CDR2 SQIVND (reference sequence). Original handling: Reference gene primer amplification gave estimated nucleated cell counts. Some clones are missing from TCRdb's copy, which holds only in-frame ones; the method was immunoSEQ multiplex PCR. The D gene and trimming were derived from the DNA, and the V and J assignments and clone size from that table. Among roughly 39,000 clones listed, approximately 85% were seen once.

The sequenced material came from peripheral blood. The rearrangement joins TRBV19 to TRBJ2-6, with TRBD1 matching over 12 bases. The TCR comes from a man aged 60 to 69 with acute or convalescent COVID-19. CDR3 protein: CASSTRIGTGGRSISGANVLTF. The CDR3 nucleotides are TGTGCCAGTAGTACAAGAATAGGGACAGGGGGCAGGTCGATCTCTGGGGCCAACGTCCTGACTTTC.